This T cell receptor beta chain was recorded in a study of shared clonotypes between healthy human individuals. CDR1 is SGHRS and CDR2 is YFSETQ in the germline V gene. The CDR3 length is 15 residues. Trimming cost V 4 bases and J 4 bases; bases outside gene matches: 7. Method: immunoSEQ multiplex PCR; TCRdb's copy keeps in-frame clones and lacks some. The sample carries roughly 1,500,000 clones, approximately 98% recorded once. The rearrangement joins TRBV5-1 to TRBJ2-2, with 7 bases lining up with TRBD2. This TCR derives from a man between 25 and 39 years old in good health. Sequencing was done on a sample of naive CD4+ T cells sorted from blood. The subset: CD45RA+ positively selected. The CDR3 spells CASSPQGGVTGELFF. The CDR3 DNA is TGCGCCAGCAGCCCCCAGGGAGGGGTCACCGGGGAGCTGTTTTTT.